This T cell receptor (beta chain) originates from a study of regulatory T cells in long-lasting Graves disease (TCRdb year 2021). As for the study more broadly: Persistent Graves' disease was defined as persistently positive TSH receptor autoantibodies together with antithyroid drug treatment for over 5 years. Peripheral blood TCR sequencing and RNA sequencing compared persistent Graves' disease patients with newly diagnosed Graves' disease patients. The study was conducted in China and was registered as a clinical trial. A total of around 35 samples underwent TCR sequencing, from some 13 patients with persistent Graves' disease and roughly 20 patients with newly diagnosed Graves' disease. Persistent Graves' disease patients in the clinical cohort had taken antithyroid drugs for 9 to 11 years on average. The study at large found these results: Persistent disease showed preferential use of TRBV28, TRBJ1-2 and TRBJ2-5, whereas newly diagnosed disease favored TRBV20-1 and TRBJ2-1. Only the TCR beta chain was sequenced and analyzed. A larger number of public clonotypes was shared among persistent patients (about 2,700) than among newly diagnosed patients (around 880). The small sample size was acknowledged by the authors as a limitation that may reduce accuracy. Lower TCR Shannon entropy and fewer highly expanded clones were observed in persistent Graves' disease patients than in newly diagnosed patients, which suggested clonal expansion. Only peripheral blood was studied, because thyroid tissue, the primary lesion, was inaccessible.

Reading the label with the study, this specimen's time point is: persistent/refractory GD, antithyroid drugs over 5 years with positive TRAb. For both TCR sequencing and RNA sequencing, RNA was extracted from PBMCs using TRIzol. The diagnosis of Graves' disease was made according to American Thyroid Association guidelines. Recruitment of patients was carried out at an endocrinology department in Xi'an, China. Each patient gave about 9.1 milliliters of peripheral blood, collected in an EDTA anticoagulant tube. Ficoll Paque Plus density gradient separation was used to isolate PBMCs, and no additional T cell sorting was done. An Agilent 2100 Bioanalyzer and agarose gel were used to assess RNA quality, and a NanoDrop 2000 was used to measure RNA concentration. To note about this clonotype: Its antigen remains unidentified. No per-base quality is available; no much larger clone lies one base away.

The method was multiplex PCR. The sequencer was an Illumina HiSeq 4000. CDR3 regions were amplified by Arm-PCR with iRepertoire HTBI primers to construct TCR beta libraries. PCR products were gel purified before sequencing. For the original study's pipeline: Across samples, about 63 TRBV and roughly 15 TRBJ segments were identified and used for gene usage analysis of CDR3 amino acid clonotypes. COPE and FqMerger were used to merge the filtered high-quality paired reads into contigs. BLAST was used to align contigs to IMGT TRBV, TRBD and TRBJ reference genes, and CDR3 was defined according to IMGT. Clonotypes above 0.1% frequency were classified as highly expanded clones. Repertoire diversity was measured by Shannon entropy, and V-J evenness by the Gini coefficient. Clonotypes shared by more than one individual were considered public. TCRdb took the public reads, trimmed them with fastp at Q25, ran MiXCR for clone calling and kept in-frame beta chains. Records with the same CDR3 protein are collapsed into one entry carrying the most frequent genes and DNA. These V and J calls derive from TCRdb rather than the authors' analysis. The sample data list about 310,000 distinct CDR3 sequences, and 22% of these were observed just once. More than 55% of the sample is taken by the ten largest.

The CDR3 has 14 amino acids, counting the end cysteine and phenylalanine. The only DNA kept is the CDR3, 42 bases in frame from the first base. At the junction V is shortened by 8 bases and J by 6 bases, with 19 bases in between. CDR1 and CDR2 are drawn from the germline V gene: KGHSH, LQKENI. The TCR was taken from a female donor with Graves disease. This chain is built from TRBV18 and TRBJ1-2; TRBD1 is a possible D gene, resting on 6 matching bases. The sequencing here drew on peripheral blood mononuclear cells (PBMCs), taken when the disease was refractory, from a patient treated with antithyroid drugs. The DNA sequence is TGTGCCAGCGCGCGGGAGGGGGGCGACGATGGCTACACCTTC. Its amino acids are CASAREGGDDGYTF.